Listed below are T cell receptor beta chains from one sample, sequenced in a study of T cell responses to AZD1222 COVID-19 vaccine. Only in-frame clones appear in the TCRdb table, and some are missing; sequencing was by immunoSEQ multiplex PCR. The sample lists over 130,000 clones, 80% to 95% occurring once. The source was peripheral blood, collected 28 days after the second AZD1222 dose. The receptors were sampled from an adult who received the AZD1222 COVID-19 vaccine. CDR3s include the opening cysteine and the closing phenylalanine or tryptophan. The order of the fields is CDR3 protein, CDR3 DNA, clone size, D gene, V gene, J gene. The D gene is left open where the match is weak. Only some rows state a clone size, as once, few, many or a class for expanded clones.

CASSPGRIRREQYF,TGTGCCAGCAGTCCCGGCCGTATCCGTCGCGAGCAGTACTTC,.,.,TRBV27,TRBJ2-7
CASSHEETQYF,TGTGCCAGCAGTCACGAAGAGACCCAGTACTTC,once,.,TRBV28,TRBJ2-5
CASSKDGRNTEAFF,TGTGCCAGCAGCAAAGATGGCCGAAACACTGAAGCTTTCTTT,few,.,TRBV21-1,TRBJ1-1
CAAPGPGNTIYF,TGTGCTGCGCCCGGGCCTGGAAACACCATATATTTT,.,.,TRBV30,TRBJ1-3
CASSLEGLPYEQYF,TGCGCCAGCAGCTTGGAGGGACTTCCCTACGAGCAGTACTTC,.,.,TRBV5-1,TRBJ2-7
CAWSVERYGYTF,TGTGCCTGGAGTGTAGAACGGTATGGCTACACCTTC,.,.,TRBV30,TRBJ1-2
CASSNPILGSYEQYF,TGTGCCAGCTCTAACCCTATCTTGGGTTCCTACGAGCAGTACTTC,.,.,TRBV18,TRBJ2-7
CASSPHRGGQDTQYF,TGTGCCAGCAGCCCACACAGGGGAGGTCAAGATACGCAGTATTTT,.,.,TRBV5-5,TRBJ2-3
CAMGGSGSYEQYF,TGTGCCATGGGTGGTAGCGGCTCCTACGAGCAGTACTTC,.,.,TRBV10-3,TRBJ2-7
CASTGAVNTEAFF,TGTGCCAGCACCGGGGCGGTGAACACTGAAGCTTTCTTT,.,.,TRBV6-5,TRBJ1-1
CASSEYKVGGGHTF,TGTGCCAGCAGTGAATATAAGGTCGGTGGAGGGCACACCTTC,once,.,TRBV25-1,TRBJ1-2
CASSLGTGTYGYTF,TGTGCCAGCAGTTTGGGGACAGGGACCTATGGCTACACCTTC,.,TRBD1,TRBV28,TRBJ1-2
CASSRGAGTYEQYF,TGCGCCAGCAGCCGTGGGGCAGGCACCTACGAGCAGTACTTC,.,.,TRBV4-1,TRBJ2-7
CASSLGQSGTDTQYF,TGCGCCAGCAGCCTAGGACAGTCGGGCACAGATACGCAGTATTTT,.,.,TRBV4-1,TRBJ2-3
CASSPQGAETGELFF,TGTGCCAGCAGCCCTCAGGGGGCGGAGACCGGGGAGCTGTTTTTT,.,TRBD1,TRBV7-6,TRBJ2-2
CASSPRTSGTERAAYNEQFF,TGTGCCAGCAGCCCGCGGACTAGCGGGACCGAAAGGGCCGCCTACAATGAGCAGTTCTTC,.,TRBD2,TRBV11-3,TRBJ2-1
CASSLEGGGQQFF,TGTGCCAGCAGCTTAGAAGGGGGTGGACAGCAGTTCTTC,.,.,TRBV11-3,TRBJ2-1
CASSAGGSNQPQHF,TGTGCCAGCAGTGCCGGAGGTAGCAATCAGCCCCAGCATTTT,.,.,TRBV28,TRBJ1-5
CATSDSGVYGYTF,TGTGCCACCAGTGATTCAGGGGTCTATGGCTACACCTTC,.,.,TRBV24-1,TRBJ1-2
CASSPDRVGYNEQFF,TGTGCCAGCAGCCCGGACAGGGTGGGGTACAATGAGCAGTTCTTC,.,TRBD1,TRBV7-3,TRBJ2-1
CASGLDIRNLGDRGLGANVLTF,TGTGCTAGTGGTTTGGATATCCGCAACCTAGGGGACAGGGGTCTCGGGGCCAACGTCCTGACTTTC,.,TRBD1,TRBV12-5,TRBJ2-6
CASSFDSSSGNTIYF,TGTGCCAGCAGTTTCGACAGTTCCAGCGGAAACACCATATATTTT,.,.,TRBV28,TRBJ1-3
CATSKARDRVNTGELFF,TGTGCCACCAGCAAAGCCCGGGACAGGGTGAACACCGGGGAGCTGTTTTTT,.,TRBD1,TRBV15,TRBJ2-2